This T cell receptor (beta chain) was captured by sequencing in a study of blood T cell repertoires in COVID-19. CDR1 is LGHDT and CDR2 is YNNKEL in the germline V gene (reference sequence). Trimming took off 3 bases at V and 1 base at J, with 9 bases between the two ends. This CDR3 spans 14 amino acids. The assay was immunoSEQ multiplex PCR, and TCRdb's table has in-frame clones only and misses some. The sample contains 180,000 or so clones, about 85% of which appear only once. The chain recombines TRBV3-1 (or the pseudogene TRBV3-2) with TRBJ1-1; tentative D call: TRBD1 (6 bases). The sequencing sample was made of peripheral blood. This clonotype originated in a woman aged 25 to 39 with active or convalescent COVID-19. The CDR3 is CASSQSDRNTEAFF. DNA of the CDR3: TGTGCCAGCAGCCAGTCGGACAGGAACACTGAAGCTTTCTTT.